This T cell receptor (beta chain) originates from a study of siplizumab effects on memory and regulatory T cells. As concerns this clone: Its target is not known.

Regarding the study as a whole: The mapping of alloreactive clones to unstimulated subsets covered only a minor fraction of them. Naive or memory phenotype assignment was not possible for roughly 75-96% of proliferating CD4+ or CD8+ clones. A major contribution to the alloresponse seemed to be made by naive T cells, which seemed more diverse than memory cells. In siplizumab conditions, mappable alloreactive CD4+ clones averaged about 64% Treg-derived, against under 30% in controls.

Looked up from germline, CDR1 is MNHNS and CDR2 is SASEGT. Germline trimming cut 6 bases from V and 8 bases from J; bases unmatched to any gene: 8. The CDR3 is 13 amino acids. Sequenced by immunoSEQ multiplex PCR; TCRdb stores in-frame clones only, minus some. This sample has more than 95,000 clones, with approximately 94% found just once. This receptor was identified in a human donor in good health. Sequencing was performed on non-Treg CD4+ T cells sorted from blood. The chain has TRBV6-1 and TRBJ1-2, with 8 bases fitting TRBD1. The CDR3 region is CASRRGQGTGYTF. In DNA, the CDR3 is TGTGCCAGCAGGCGAGGACAGGGAACGGGCTACACCTTC.